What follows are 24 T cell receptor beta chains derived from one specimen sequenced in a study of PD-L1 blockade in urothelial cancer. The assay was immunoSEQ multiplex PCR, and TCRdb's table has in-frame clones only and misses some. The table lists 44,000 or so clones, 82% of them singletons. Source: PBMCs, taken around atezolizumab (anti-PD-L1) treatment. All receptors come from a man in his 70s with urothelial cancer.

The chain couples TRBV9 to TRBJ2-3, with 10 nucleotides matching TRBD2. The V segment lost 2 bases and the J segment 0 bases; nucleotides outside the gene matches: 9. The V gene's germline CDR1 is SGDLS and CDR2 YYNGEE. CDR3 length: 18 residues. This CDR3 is CASSVPGTSDTSTDTQYF. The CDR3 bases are TGTGCCAGCAGCGTCCCCGGGACTAGCGACACTAGCACAGATACGCAGTATTTT.

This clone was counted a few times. The CDR3 is CASSAGPSGFSNTGELFF. Written as DNA, the CDR3 is TGTGCCAGCAGTGCGGGGCCTAGCGGATTTTCGAACACCGGGGAGCTGTTTTTT. The rearrangement links TRBV6-1 to TRBJ2-2, with 7 bases that match TRBD2. Trimming cost V 4 bases and J 0 bases; bases outside gene matches: 11. The CDR3 runs 18 residues. Germline V gene data show CDR1 as MNHNS and CDR2 as SASEGT.

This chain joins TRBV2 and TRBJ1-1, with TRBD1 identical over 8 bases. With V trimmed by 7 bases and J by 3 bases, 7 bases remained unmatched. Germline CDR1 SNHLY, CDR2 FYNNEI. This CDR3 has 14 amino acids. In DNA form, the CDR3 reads TGTGCCAGCACCCGGACAGGGAGGGACACTGAAGCTTTCTTT. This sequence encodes CASTRTGRDTEAFF.

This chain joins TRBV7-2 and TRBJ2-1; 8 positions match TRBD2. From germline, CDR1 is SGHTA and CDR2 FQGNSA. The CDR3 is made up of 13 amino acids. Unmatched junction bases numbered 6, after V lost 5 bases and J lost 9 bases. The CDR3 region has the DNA TGTGCCAGCAGCCCACGGGGGGGGGCTGAGCAGTTCTTC. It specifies CASSPRGGAEQFF.

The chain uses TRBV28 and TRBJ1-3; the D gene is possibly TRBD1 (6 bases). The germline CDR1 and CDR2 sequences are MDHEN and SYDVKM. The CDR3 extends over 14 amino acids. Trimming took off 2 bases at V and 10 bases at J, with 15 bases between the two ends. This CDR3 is CASSLRGRQGTIYF. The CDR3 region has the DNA TGTGCCAGCAGTTTAAGGGGCCGCCAGGGGACCATATATTTT.

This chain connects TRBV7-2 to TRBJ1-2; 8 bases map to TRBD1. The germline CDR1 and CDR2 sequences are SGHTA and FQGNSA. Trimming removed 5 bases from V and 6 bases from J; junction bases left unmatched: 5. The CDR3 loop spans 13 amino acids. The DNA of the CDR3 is TGTGCCAGCAGCCAGGGGGCTCGGGATGGCTACACCTTC. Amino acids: CASSQGARDGYTF.

The CDR3 protein is CASNPTILGDEQYF. The CDR3 DNA reads as TGTGCCAGCAACCCCACGATTCTAGGAGACGAGCAGTACTTC. The chain is built from TRBV6-1 and TRBJ2-7, with unresolved D. V lost 7 bases to trimming and J lost 5 bases, with 18 bases between them. The CDR3 loop spans 14 amino acids. Germline lookup yields CDR1 MNHNS and CDR2 SASEGT.

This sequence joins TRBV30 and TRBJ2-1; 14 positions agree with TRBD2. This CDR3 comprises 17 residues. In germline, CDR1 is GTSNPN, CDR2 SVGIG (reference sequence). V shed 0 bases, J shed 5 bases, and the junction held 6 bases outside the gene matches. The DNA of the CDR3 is TGTGCCTGGAGTGTACGGACTAGCGGGGGGACCCACAATGAGCAGTTCTTC. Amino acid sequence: CAWSVRTSGGTHNEQFF. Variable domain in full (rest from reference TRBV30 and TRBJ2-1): SQTIHQWPATLVQPVGSPLSLECTVEGTSNPNLYWYRQAAGRGLQLLFYSVGIGQISSEVPQNLSASRPQDRQFILSSKKLLLSDSGFYLCAWSVRTSGGTHNEQFFGPGTRLTVL.

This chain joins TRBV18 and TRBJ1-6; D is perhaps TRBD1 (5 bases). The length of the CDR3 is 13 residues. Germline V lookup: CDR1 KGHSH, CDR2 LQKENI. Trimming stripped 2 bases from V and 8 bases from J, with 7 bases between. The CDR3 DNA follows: TGTGCCAGCTCACCAGCGGGGCATTCACCCCTCCACTTT. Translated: CASSPAGHSPLHF.

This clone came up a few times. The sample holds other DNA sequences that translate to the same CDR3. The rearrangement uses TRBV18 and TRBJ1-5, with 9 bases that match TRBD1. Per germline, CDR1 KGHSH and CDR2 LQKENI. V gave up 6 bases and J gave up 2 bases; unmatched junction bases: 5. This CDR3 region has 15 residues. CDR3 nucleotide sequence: TGTGCCAGCTCCCCGGACAGGGGAGGCAATCAGCCCCAGCATTTT. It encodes CASSPDRGGNQPQHF.

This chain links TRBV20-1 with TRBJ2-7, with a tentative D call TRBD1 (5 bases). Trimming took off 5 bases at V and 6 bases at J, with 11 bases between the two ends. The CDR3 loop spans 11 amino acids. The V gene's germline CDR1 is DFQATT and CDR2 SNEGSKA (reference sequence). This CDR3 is CSAGAGPEQYF. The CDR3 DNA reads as TGCAGTGCTGGGGCAGGACCCGAGCAGTACTTC.

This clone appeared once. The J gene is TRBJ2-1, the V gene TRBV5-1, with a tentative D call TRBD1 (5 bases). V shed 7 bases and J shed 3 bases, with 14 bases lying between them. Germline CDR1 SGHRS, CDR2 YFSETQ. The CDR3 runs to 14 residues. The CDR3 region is CASGYEDNYNEQFF. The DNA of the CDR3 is TGCGCCAGCGGATACGAGGACAACTACAATGAGCAGTTCTTC.

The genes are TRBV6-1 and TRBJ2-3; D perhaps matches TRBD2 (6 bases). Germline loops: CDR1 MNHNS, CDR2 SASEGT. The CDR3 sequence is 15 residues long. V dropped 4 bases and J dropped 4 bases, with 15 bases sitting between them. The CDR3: CASSALAGRADTQYF. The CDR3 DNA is TGTGCCAGCAGTGCCTTGGCGGGAAGGGCAGATACGCAGTATTTT.

CDR3 DNA: TGTGCCAGCAGCTACGCGACGGGGACTGAAGCTTTCTTT. Its translation: CASSYATGTEAFF. The chain is built from TRBV7-6 and TRBJ1-1; unclear D gene. V gave up 4 bases and J gave up 5 bases, with 11 bases separating them. Germline CDR1 is SGHVS and CDR2 is FNYEAQ. This CDR3 has 13 amino acids. Variable domain in full (rest from reference TRBV7-6 and TRBJ1-1): GAGVSQSPRYKVTKRGQDVALRCDPISGHVSLYWYRQALGQGPEFLTYFNYEAQQDKSGLPNDRFSAERPEGSISTLTIQRTEQRDSAMYRCASSYATGTEAFFGQGTRLTVV.

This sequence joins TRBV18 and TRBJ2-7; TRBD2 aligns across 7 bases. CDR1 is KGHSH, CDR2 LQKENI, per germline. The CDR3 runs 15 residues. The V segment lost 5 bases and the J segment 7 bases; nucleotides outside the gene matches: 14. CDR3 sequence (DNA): TGTGCCAGCTCAGCTCTGAGCGGGGACGGGGGTGAGCAGTACTTC. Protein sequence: CASSALSGDGGEQYF. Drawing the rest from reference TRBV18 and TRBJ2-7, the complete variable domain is NAGVMQNPRHLVRRRGQEARLRCSPMKGHSHVYWYRQLPEEGLKFMVYLQKENIIDESGMPKERFSAEFPKEGPSILRIQQVVRGDSAAYFCASSALSGDGGEQYFGPGTRLTVT.

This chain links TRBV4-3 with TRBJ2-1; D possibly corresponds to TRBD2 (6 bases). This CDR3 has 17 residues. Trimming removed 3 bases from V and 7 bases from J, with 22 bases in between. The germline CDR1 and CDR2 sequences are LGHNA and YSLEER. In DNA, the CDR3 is TGCGCCAGCAGCCAGGCCCGCCCGGCGGATGGGGGGAATGAGCAGTTCTTC. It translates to CASSQARPADGGNEQFF.

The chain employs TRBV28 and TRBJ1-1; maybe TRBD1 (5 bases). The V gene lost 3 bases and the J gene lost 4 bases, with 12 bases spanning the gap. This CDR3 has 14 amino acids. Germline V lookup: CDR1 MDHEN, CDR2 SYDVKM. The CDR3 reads CASSLGGVATEAFF. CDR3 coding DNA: TGTGCCAGCAGTTTGGGAGGGGTGGCCACTGAAGCTTTCTTT.

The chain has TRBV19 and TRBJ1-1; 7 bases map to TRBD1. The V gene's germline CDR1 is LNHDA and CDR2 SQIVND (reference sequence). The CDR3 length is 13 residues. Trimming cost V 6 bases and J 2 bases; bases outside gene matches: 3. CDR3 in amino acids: CASRQGHNTEAFF. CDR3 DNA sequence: TGTGCCAGTAGACAGGGGCATAACACTGAAGCTTTCTTT. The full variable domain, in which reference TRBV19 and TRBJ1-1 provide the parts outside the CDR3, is DGGITQSPKYLFRKEGQNVTLSCEQNLNHDAMYWYRQDPGQGLRLIYYSQIVNDFQKGDIAEGYSVSREKKESFPLTVTSAQKNPTAFYLCASRQGHNTEAFFGQGTRLTVV.

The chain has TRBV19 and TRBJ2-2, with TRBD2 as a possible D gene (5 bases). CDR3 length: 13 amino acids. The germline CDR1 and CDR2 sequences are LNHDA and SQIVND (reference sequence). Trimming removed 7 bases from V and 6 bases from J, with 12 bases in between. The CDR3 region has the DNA TGTGCCAGTACCCTGGGAGCTTCCGGGGAGCTGTTTTTT. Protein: CASTLGASGELFF.

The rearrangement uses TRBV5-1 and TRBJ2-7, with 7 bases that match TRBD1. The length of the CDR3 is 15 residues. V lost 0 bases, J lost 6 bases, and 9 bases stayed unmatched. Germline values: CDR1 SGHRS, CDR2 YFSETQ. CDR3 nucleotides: TGCGCCAGCAGCTTGGAAGGATGGCAGGGGGTCGAGCAGTACTTC. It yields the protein CASSLEGWQGVEQYF. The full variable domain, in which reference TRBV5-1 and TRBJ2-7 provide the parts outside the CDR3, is KAGVTQTPRYLIKTRGQQVTLSCSPISGHRSVSWYQQTPGQGLQFLFEYFSETQRNKGNFPGRFSGRQFSNSRSEMNVSTLELGDSALYLCASSLEGWQGVEQYFGPGTRLTVT.

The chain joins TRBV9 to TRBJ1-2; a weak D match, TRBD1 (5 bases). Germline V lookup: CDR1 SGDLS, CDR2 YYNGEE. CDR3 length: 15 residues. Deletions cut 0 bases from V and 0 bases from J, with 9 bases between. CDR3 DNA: TGTGCCAGCAGCGTAGCTACAGGAGCTAACTATGGCTACACCTTC. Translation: CASSVATGANYGYTF.

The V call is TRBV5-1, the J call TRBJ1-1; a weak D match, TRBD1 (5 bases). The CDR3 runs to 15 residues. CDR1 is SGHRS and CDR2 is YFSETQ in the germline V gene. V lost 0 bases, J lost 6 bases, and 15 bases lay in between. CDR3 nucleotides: TGCGCCAGCAGCTTGGCGGGGGGGTCCCCCGCTGAAGCTTTCTTT. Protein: CASSLAGGSPAEAFF.

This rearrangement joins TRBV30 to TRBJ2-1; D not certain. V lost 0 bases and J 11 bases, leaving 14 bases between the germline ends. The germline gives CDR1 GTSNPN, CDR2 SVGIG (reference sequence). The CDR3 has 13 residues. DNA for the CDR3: TGTGCCTGGAGTGTTCCTAGTATATCCAAGCAGTTCTTC. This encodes CAWSVPSISKQFF.

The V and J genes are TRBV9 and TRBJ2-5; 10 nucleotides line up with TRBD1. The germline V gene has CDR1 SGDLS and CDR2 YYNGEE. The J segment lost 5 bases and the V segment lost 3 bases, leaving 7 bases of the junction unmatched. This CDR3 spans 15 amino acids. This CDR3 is CASSDVGQGDETQYF. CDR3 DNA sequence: TGTGCCAGCAGCGACGTCGGACAGGGGGACGAGACCCAGTACTTC.